This entry describes one T cell receptor beta chain. V was trimmed by 3 bases and J by 0 bases, leaving 10 bases between them. This CDR3 region has 15 residues. This specimen comes from a study of spatial heterogeneity in lung cancer. About the study: Every unique TCR and UMI combination, on average, appeared more than ten times in raw reads.

MiXCR, run by TCRdb on the 5' RACE reads, gives a single entry per CDR3 protein. Here the sample spans some 40,000 distinct CDR3 sequences, less than 5.5% being singletons. Specified time point: sample taken at primary tumor resection. The input material, whole RNA from tumor, nontumor lung or frozen PBMC, was sequenced unsorted. The donors were 72 patients with non-small cell lung cancer that was early-stage and untreated. This chain uses TRBV12-3 or TRBV12-4 with TRBJ2-3, with a weak D call TRBD2 (5 bases). Sample: PBMCs, taken at surgery. This sequence was found in a female donor with early-stage non-small cell lung cancer. The CDR3 DNA reads TGTGCCAGCAGTTTTCGCAGGACTAGCACAGATACGCAGTATTTT. The encoded protein is CASSFRRTSTDTQYF.